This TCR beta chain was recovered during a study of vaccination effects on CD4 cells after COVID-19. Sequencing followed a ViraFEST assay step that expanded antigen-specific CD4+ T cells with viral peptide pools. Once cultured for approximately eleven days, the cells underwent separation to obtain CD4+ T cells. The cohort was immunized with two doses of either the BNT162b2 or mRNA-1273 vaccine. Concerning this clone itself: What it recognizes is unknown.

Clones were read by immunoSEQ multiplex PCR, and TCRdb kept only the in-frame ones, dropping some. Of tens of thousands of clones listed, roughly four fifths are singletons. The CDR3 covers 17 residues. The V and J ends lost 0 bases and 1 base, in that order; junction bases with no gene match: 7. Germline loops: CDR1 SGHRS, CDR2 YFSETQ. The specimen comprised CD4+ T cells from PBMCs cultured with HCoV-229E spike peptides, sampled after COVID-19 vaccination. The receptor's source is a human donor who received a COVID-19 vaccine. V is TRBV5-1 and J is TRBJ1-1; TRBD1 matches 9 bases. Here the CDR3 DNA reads TGCGCCAGCAGCTTGGACAGGGGGCGACCTACGAACACTGAAGCTTTCTTT. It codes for CASSLDRGRPTNTEAFF.